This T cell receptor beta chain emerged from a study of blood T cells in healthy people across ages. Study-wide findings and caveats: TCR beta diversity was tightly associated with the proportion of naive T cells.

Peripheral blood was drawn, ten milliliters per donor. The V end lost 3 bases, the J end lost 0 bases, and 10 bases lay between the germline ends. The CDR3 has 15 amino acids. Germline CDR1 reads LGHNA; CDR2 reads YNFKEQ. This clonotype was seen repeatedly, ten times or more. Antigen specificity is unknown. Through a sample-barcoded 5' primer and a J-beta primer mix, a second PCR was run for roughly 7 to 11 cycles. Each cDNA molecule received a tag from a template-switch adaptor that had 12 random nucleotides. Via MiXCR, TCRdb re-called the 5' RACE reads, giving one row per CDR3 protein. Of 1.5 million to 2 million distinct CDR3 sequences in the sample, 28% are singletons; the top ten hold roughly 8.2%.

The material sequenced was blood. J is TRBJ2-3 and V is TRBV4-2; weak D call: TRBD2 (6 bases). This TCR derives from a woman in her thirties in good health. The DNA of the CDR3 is TGTGCCAGCAGCCAGGAGGGGAAGAGCACAGATACGCAGTATTTT. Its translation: CASSQEGKSTDTQYF.